This T cell receptor beta chain was sequenced in a study of technical replicates of blood from a few donors. The CDR3 contains 15 residues. The germline V gene has CDR1 SGHNT and CDR2 YYREEE (reference sequence). V was trimmed by 4 bases and J by 4 bases, leaving 17 bases between them. Data came from immunoSEQ multiplex PCR; TCRdb stores just in-frame clones and leaves some out. Of 55,000 to 65,000 clones listed, roughly 97% are singletons. The rearrangement joins TRBV5-4 to TRBJ1-1; D possibly corresponds to TRBD1 (5 bases). The sequenced material came from T cells isolated from PBMCs. The receptor comes from a human donor in good health. CDR3 region: CASSRVVGAGTEAFF. In DNA, the CDR3 is TGTGCCAGCAGCCGGGTGGTAGGGGCAGGCACTGAAGCTTTCTTT.